One TCR beta chain is described in this entry. Profiling relied on immunoSEQ multiplex PCR, and the TCRdb table lists in-frame clones only, not all of them. The data contain roughly 34,000 clones, roughly nine tenths of them singletons. These data belong to a study of chemoradiotherapy in HPV16-positive cancers. CDR3 length: 15 amino acids. Germline trimming cut 6 bases from V and 6 bases from J; bases unmatched to any gene: 12. Germline lookup yields CDR1 SNHLY and CDR2 FYNNEI. The V and J genes are TRBV2 and TRBJ1-1, with TRBD1 identical over 8 bases. The sequencing used blood, collected from a patient who underwent chemoradiotherapy. The receptor's source is a human donor with HPV-associated anogenital cancer. CDR3 region: CASSDTHTDRAEAFF. CDR3 bases: TGTGCCAGCAGCGACACCCATACGGACAGGGCTGAAGCTTTCTTT.